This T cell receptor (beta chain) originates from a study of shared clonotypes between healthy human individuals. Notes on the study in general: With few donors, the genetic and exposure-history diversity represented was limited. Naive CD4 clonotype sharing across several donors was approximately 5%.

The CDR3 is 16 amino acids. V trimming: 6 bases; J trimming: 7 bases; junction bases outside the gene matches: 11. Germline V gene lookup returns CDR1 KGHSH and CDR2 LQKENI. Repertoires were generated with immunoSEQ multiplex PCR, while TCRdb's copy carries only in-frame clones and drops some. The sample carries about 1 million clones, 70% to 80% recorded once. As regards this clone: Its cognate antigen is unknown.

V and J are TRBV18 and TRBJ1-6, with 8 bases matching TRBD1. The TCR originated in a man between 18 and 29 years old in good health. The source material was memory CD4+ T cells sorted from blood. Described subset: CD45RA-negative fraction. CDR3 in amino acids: CASSANGQGVNSPLHF. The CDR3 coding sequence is TGTGCCAGCTCGGCTAATGGACAGGGAGTCAATTCACCCCTCCACTTT.